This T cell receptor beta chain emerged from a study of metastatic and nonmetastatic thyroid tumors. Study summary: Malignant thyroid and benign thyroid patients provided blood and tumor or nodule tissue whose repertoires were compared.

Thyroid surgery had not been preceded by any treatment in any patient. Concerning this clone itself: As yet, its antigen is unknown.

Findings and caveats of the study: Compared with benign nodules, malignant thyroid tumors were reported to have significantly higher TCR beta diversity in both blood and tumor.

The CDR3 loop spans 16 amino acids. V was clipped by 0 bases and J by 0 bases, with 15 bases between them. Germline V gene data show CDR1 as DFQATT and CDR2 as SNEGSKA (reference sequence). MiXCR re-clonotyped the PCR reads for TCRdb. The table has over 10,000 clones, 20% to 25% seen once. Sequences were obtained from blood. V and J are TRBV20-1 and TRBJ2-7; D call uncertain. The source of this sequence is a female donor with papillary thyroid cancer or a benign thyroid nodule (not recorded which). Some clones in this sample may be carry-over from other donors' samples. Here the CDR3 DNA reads TGCAGTGCTAGAGATCTGGCCACCCTTCACTCCTACGAGCAGTACTTC. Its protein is CSARDLATLHSYEQYF.